This T cell receptor beta chain derives from a study of T cell changes during pregnancy in multiple sclerosis. The CDR3 totals 14 residues. CDR1 is SEHNR and CDR2 is FQNEAQ in the germline V gene (reference sequence). Trimming took 8 bases from V and 3 from J; bases not matched to a gene: 6. Generated by immunoSEQ multiplex PCR, the TCRdb table keeps only in-frame clones and is missing some. The sample has roughly 73,000 clones; approximately 92% are singletons. This TCR came from a female donor in good health, enrolled as a control in a pregnancy study. The rearrangement uses TRBV7-9 and TRBJ2-5, with 10 bases fitting TRBD2. The sequenced sample was peripheral blood, obtained in the second trimester of pregnancy. In DNA, the CDR3 is TGTGCCAGCGGCGTAGCGGGGGGAAAAGAGACCCAGTACTTC. Amino acid sequence: CASGVAGGKETQYF.